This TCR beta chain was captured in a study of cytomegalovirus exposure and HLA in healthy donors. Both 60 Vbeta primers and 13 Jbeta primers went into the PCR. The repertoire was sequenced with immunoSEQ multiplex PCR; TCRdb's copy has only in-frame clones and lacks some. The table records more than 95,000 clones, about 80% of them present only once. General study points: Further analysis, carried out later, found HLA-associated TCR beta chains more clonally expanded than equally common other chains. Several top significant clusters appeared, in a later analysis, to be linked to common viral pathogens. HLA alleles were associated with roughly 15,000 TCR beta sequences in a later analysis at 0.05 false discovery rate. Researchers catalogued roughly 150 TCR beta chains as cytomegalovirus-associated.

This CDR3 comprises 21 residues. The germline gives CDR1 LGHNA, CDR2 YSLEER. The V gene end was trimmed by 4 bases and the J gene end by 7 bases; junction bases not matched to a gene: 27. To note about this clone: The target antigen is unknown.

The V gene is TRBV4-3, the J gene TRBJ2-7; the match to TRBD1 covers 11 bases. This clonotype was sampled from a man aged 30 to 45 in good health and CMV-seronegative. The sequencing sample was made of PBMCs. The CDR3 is CASSPGRSVSGPGQGVGEQYF. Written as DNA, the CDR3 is TGCGCCAGCAGCCCGGGCCGGTCCGTCTCTGGACCGGGACAGGGGGTAGGTGAGCAGTACTTC.